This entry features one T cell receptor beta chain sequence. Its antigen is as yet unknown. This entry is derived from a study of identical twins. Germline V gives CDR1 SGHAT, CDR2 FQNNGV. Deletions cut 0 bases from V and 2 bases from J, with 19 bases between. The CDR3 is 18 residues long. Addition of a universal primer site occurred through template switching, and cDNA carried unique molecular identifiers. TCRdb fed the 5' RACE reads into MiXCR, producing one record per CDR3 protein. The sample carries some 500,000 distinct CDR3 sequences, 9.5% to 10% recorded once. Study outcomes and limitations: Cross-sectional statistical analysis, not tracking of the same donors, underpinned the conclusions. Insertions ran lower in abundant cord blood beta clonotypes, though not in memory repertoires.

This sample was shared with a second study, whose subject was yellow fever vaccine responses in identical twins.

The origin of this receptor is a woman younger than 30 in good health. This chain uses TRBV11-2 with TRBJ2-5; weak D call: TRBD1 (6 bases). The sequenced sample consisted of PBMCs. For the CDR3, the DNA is TGTGCCAGCAGCTTAGATCCGGGCAGGGCCAGGGGACAAGAGACCCAGTACTTC. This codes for CASSLDPGRARGQETQYF.